This T cell receptor beta chain was documented in a study of PD-1 blockade in mismatch repair-deficient tumors. TCRdb's copy holds only in-frame clones and misses some; the assay was immunoSEQ multiplex PCR. The sample shows about 34,000 clones, roughly 80% of them seen only once. V lost 6 bases, J lost 3 bases, and 20 bases lay in between. The germline V gene encodes CDR1 MNHNY and CDR2 SVGAGI (reference sequence). This CDR3 comprises 16 residues. This TCR was recovered from an adult with mismatch repair-deficient cancer. The chain uses TRBV6-6 and TRBJ1-2; tentative D call: TRBD1 (6 bases). Specimen: PBMCs, collected 6 weeks after starting pembrolizumab. CDR3 DNA sequence: TGTGCCAGCAGGGATCACAGGGACACCTTACACTATGGCTACACCTTC. Residues: CASRDHRDTLHYGYTF.